The rows below give T cell receptor beta chains drawn from one sample of a study of identical twins. Using its own MiXCR run on the 5' RACE reads, TCRdb lists one record per CDR3 protein. This sample has fewer than 500,000 distinct CDR3 sequences, with around 24% found just once. A further study also used this sample, focusing on T cells expressing NK-cell markers.

The sample taken for sequencing was CD4+ T cells sorted from blood. All receptors derive from a woman under 30 in good health. CDR3s include the opening cysteine and the closing phenylalanine or tryptophan. Fields, in order: V gene, D gene, clone size, J gene, CDR3 protein, CDR3 DNA. D genes are given only for firm matches. Clone size is shown for a subset of rows, as once, few, many or a class of expanded clone.

TRBV20-1	-	-	TRBJ1-1	CSARDPRRGTEAFF	TGCAGTGCTAGAGATCCCAGACGAGGCACTGAAGCTTTCTTT
TRBV7-2	-	-	TRBJ2-5	CASNPLVETQYF	TGTGCCAGCAACCCCCTCGTGGAGACCCAGTACTTC
TRBV15	-	few	TRBJ1-3	CATSSGDSRGNTIYF	TGTGCCACCAGCAGCGGGGATAGTCGCGGAAACACCATATATTTT
TRBV6-1	-	-	TRBJ1-5	CASRSAGNQPQHF	TGTGCCAGCAGATCTGCGGGCAATCAGCCCCAGCATTTT
TRBV20-1	-	-	TRBJ2-1	CSARDQGGGYFLSYNEQFF	TGCAGTGCTAGAGATCAGGGGGGCGGCTATTTCCTTTCCTACAATGAGCAGTTCTTC
TRBV12-3/TRBV12-4	-	many	TRBJ1-4	CAIEINEKLFF	TGTGCCATCGAGATAAATGAAAAACTGTTTTTT
TRBV6-1	-	few	TRBJ1-2	CASSEARMDQPNYGYTF	TGTGCCAGCAGTGAAGCGAGGATGGATCAACCCAACTATGGCTACACCTTC
TRBV12-3/TRBV12-4	-	few	TRBJ1-2	CASSSQDRYYGYTF	TGTGCCAGCAGTTCTCAGGACAGATACTATGGCTACACCTTC
TRBV24-1	-	few	TRBJ2-3	CATLSIDHHTQYF	TGTGCCACCCTAAGCATCGACCACCATACGCAGTATTTT
TRBV12-3/TRBV12-4	TRBD1	few	TRBJ2-6	CASSTDRFSGANVLTF	TGTGCCAGCAGTACGGACAGGTTCTCTGGGGCCAACGTCCTGACTTTC
TRBV10-3	TRBD1	-	TRBJ2-3	CAISDVRGGADTQYF	TGTGCCATCAGTGACGTAAGAGGGGGCGCAGATACGCAGTATTTT
TRBV5-8	-	-	TRBJ2-1	CASNQPGRHGSEQFF	TGTGCCAGCAATCAGCCAGGGCGGCACGGTAGTGAGCAGTTCTTC
TRBV20-1	-	-	TRBJ2-1	CSAQADYNEQFF	TGCAGTGCTCAGGCGGACTACAATGAGCAGTTCTTC
TRBV5-1	-	few	TRBJ2-3	CASSFRTGTDTQYF	TGCGCCAGCAGCTTTCGGACAGGCACAGATACGCAGTATTTT
TRBV20-1	-	-	TRBJ2-5	CSARDPLSSETQYF	TGCAGTGCTAGAGATCCCCTCAGCTCCGAGACCCAGTACTTC
TRBV6-5	TRBD1	few	TRBJ1-5	CASSSHGTGVNQPQHF	TGTGCCAGCAGTTCCCACGGGACAGGGGTGAATCAGCCCCAGCATTTT
TRBV14	-	-	TRBJ1-2	CASSQVGDRRGFGYTF	TGTGCCAGCAGCCAAGTTGGTGACAGAAGGGGCTTTGGCTACACCTTC
TRBV6-1	TRBD1	-	TRBJ1-3	CASSPGTGTGNTIYF	TGTGCCAGCAGTCCCGGGACAGGGACTGGAAACACCATATATTTT
TRBV5-1	TRBD2	many	TRBJ2-3	CASSYSLSGSSYTQYF	TGCGCCAGCAGCTATTCTTTGAGCGGGAGCTCATATACGCAGTATTTT
TRBV29-1	TRBD2	many	TRBJ2-3	CSAQSQRGRTDTQYF	TGCAGCGCCCAAAGCCAGCGGGGGCGCACAGATACGCAGTATTTT
TRBV5-6	TRBD2	-	TRBJ2-1	CASSLDTLAGLGYNEQFF	TGTGCCAGCAGCTTGGACACTCTAGCGGGCTTGGGATACAATGAGCAGTTCTTC
TRBV5-1	-	few	TRBJ2-7	CASSYRDGEQYF	TGCGCCAGCAGCTACCGGGACGGCGAGCAGTACTTC
TRBV29-1	-	few	TRBJ2-7	CSVETRRIGVYEQYF	TGCAGCGTTGAAACACGGAGAATTGGCGTCTACGAGCAGTACTTC
TRBV3-1	TRBD2	few	TRBJ2-5	CASSPGLAHLPQYF	TGTGCCAGCAGTCCTGGACTAGCCCACCTCCCCCAGTACTTC
TRBV5-4	TRBD1	-	TRBJ2-7	CASSWTGREQYF	TGTGCCAGCAGCTGGACAGGCCGCGAGCAGTACTTC
TRBV12-3/TRBV12-4	-	-	TRBJ1-1	CASSSSWKAFF	TGTGCCAGCAGTTCAAGTTGGAAAGCTTTCTTT
TRBV10-3	TRBD2	-	TRBJ2-3	CASAGAGSTDTQYF	TGTGCCTCGGCGGGAGCGGGGTCCACAGATACGCAGTATTTT
TRBV4-3	TRBD2	once	TRBJ2-2	CASTPGGLAGGRAAGELFF	TGCGCCAGCACCCCCGGGGGACTAGCGGGAGGGAGGGCGGCCGGGGAGCTGTTTTTT
TRBV12-3/TRBV12-4	TRBD2	-	TRBJ2-1	CASSSQGTSGRAEQFF	TGTGCCAGCAGTTCCCAGGGGACTAGCGGGAGGGCTGAGCAGTTCTTC
TRBV21-1	-	few	TRBJ2-7	CASRKPGLVSYEQYF	TGTGCCAGCAGGAAACCGGGACTAGTCAGCTACGAGCAGTACTTC
TRBV3-1	-	many	TRBJ1-6	CASRSGSSPLHF	TGTGCCAGCAGGTCGGGGAGTTCACCCCTCCACTTT
TRBV30	-	-	TRBJ2-5	CAWSVGGGGVETQYF	TGTGCCTGGAGTGTTGGTGGGGGAGGCGTGGAGACCCAGTACTTC
TRBV5-1	TRBD2	-	TRBJ2-7	CASSTGLAGEYEQYF	TGCGCCAGCAGCACCGGACTAGCGGGAGAATACGAGCAGTACTTC
TRBV6-1	-	-	TRBJ1-2	CASRSAGGSHGYTF	TGTGCCAGCAGATCTGCCGGGGGGAGCCATGGCTACACCTTC
TRBV2	-	few	TRBJ2-1	CASERGQTYNEQFF	TGTGCCAGCGAAAGGGGACAAACCTACAATGAGCAGTTCTTC
TRBV12-3/TRBV12-4	-	-	TRBJ1-6	CASSSRGGFNSPLHF	TGTGCCAGCAGTTCCCGCGGGGGGTTCAATTCACCCCTCCACTTT
TRBV12-3/TRBV12-4	-	-	TRBJ1-1	CASSSRQNTEAFF	TGTGCCAGCAGTTCCCGACAGAACACTGAAGCTTTCTTT
TRBV20-1	-	once	TRBJ1-1	CSAERLEDTEAFF	TGCAGTGCGGAACGCCTGGAGGACACTGAAGCTTTCTTT
TRBV12-3/TRBV12-4	TRBD1	few	TRBJ2-5	CASSFQGASRETQYF	TGTGCCAGCAGTTTTCAGGGGGCCAGCCGGGAGACCCAGTACTTC
TRBV20-1	-	-	TRBJ2-7	CSAREPPFVDEQYF	TGCAGTGCTAGGGAACCCCCTTTTGTCGACGAGCAGTACTTC
TRBV18	TRBD2	few	TRBJ2-7	CASSPRGGRSSYEQYF	TGTGCCAGCTCCCCGCGGGGGGGACGGAGCTCCTACGAGCAGTACTTC
TRBV7-9	-	-	TRBJ2-7	CASSSRGPHYEQYF	TGTGCCAGCAGCTCCCGGGGCCCCCACTACGAGCAGTACTTC
TRBV20-1	-	-	TRBJ2-5	CSARANPETQYF	TGCAGTGCTAGAGCAAACCCTGAGACCCAGTACTTC
TRBV24-1	-	-	TRBJ2-1	CATSQDTYNEQFF	TGTGCCACCAGCCAAGATACGTACAATGAGCAGTTCTTC
TRBV7-2	TRBD2	-	TRBJ2-1	CASSSYSGTGEQFF	TGTGCCAGCAGCTCGTATAGCGGGACTGGTGAGCAGTTCTTC
TRBV6-1	TRBD2	few	TRBJ2-1	CASSRAGDAPYNEQFF	TGTGCCAGCAGCCGAGCGGGAGATGCCCCTTACAATGAGCAGTTCTTC
TRBV5-5	-	many	TRBJ1-2	CASSLDGQNYGYTF	TGTGCCAGCAGCTTGGATGGACAGAACTATGGCTACACCTTC